This TCR beta chain emerged from a study of CD8+CD57+ T cells in acquired aplastic anemia (dated by TCRdb to the late 2010s). With respect to the entire study: Extracted DNA from sorted CD4+ and CD8+ cells averaged 3.2 ug, ranging from roughly 0.2 to 30 ug. A CD8+CD57+ expansion meant a frequency higher than the mean frequency seen in healthy subjects. Overall study outcomes, separate from this receptor: Patients and healthy controls showed no significant difference in CD8+ Simpson's diversity (P=0.060). Over 25 CD8+ CDR3 sequences were found in both patients and controls but appeared to be highly expressed in patients and within the immunodominant clones of the patients.

TCR beta VDJ combination and CDR3 sequence profiling used genomic DNA as the template. An Illumina HiSeq 2000 was the platform used for TCR repertoire sequencing. On the study's bioinformatics: Repertoire assessment relied on Simpson's diversity index, CDR3 size and DJ length profiles, and TRBV/TRBJ rearrangement plots. The most abundant DNA sequence in the deep sequencing data was defined as the immunodominant clone. CDR3 amino acid sequences were screened for sharing across subjects and compared with published repertoires and the VDJdb database. TCRdb redid the processing of the public reads, applying fastp at Q25 and MiXCR, and retained in-frame beta chains. A single entry per CDR3 protein holds the most common genes and DNA from its merged rows. The V and J calls, along with clone size, are taken from TCRdb and not from the paper's own processing. This sample comprises approximately 470,000 distinct CDR3 sequences, over 25% of them detected only once. About 0.8% of the sample rests with the top ten.

A distance of 14 bases separates the germline ends of V and J, which lose 3 bases and 8 bases respectively. From the germline V gene, CDR1 is SGHTA and CDR2 is FQGTGA. Counted from cysteine to phenylalanine, this CDR3 has 14 amino acids. The only DNA kept is the CDR3, 42 bases in frame from the first base. The patients picked for sequencing were ones in whom flow cytometry had shown an expansion of CD8+CD57+ cells. Severe acquired aplastic anemia was diagnosed in all patients according to International Study of Aplastic Anemia and Agranulocytosis and Camitta criteria. No patient had received any therapy when blood was sampled. In this study, sorted CD4+ and CD8+ T cells from the blood of healthy subjects and of severe aplastic anemia patients had their TCR repertoires deep-sequenced. Patients were enrolled under clinicaltrials.gov protocols 00001620, 01623167, 00001397, 00071045, 00081523 and 00961064 in the USA. Ficoll-Paque density gradient centrifugation was used to isolate peripheral blood mononuclear cells. CD4+ and CD8+ T cells were sorted by FACS or magnetic beads before DNA extraction.

This clonotype has just a few counts. Its antigen is unknown. No much larger clonotype is one base removed from it; base qualities were not supplied. Sequenced input: sorted CD4+, CD8+, or CD8+CD57+ T cells (not recorded which) from PBMCs. The chain couples TRBV7-3 to TRBJ2-1; TRBD1 is a possible D gene, resting on 6 matching bases. The sequence was collected from a human donor with aplastic anemia. The DNA sequence is given as TGTGCCAGCAGCTTCGGACAGTCATGGGATGAGCAGTTCTTC. It codes for CASSFGQSWDEQFF.